These 22 T cell receptor beta chains came from one sample sequenced in a study of control samples from healthy donors and cancer patients. Data came from immunoSEQ multiplex PCR; TCRdb stores just in-frame clones and leaves some out. The data show more than 100,000 clones, 80% to 95% seen once. The sequencing input was blood. The origin of the receptors is a man aged 18 to 29 in good health.

The gene calls are TRBV5-8 and TRBJ1-5; D possibly corresponds to TRBD1 (5 bases). V was cut by 4 bases and J by 4 bases, with 9 bases left in between. CDR3 length: 13 residues. Germline V gene data show CDR1 as SGHTS and CDR2 as YDEGEE. The CDR3 region is CASSPDMNQPQHF. The CDR3 DNA reads TGTGCCAGCAGCCCGGACATGAATCAGCCCCAGCATTTT.

The V gene is TRBV19, the J gene TRBJ2-5, with TRBD1 matching over 7 bases. CDR3 length: 15 residues. Germline trimming cut 6 bases from V and 0 bases from J; bases unmatched to any gene: 7. CDR1 and CDR2 from the germline V gene are LNHDA and SQIVND (reference sequence). This CDR3 reads CASSLDRAYQETQYF. The CDR3, as DNA: TGTGCCAGTAGCCTAGACAGGGCTTACCAAGAGACCCAGTACTTC.

The CDR3, as DNA: TGCGCCAGCAGTGGACAGATAGGCACCGGGGAGCTGTTTTTT. This sequence encodes CASSGQIGTGELFF. The chain combines TRBV10-1 with TRBJ2-2, with a weak D call TRBD1 (5 bases). With 4 bases removed from V and 4 bases from J, the gap between germline ends came to 10 bases. Germline V gene data show CDR1 as WNHNN and CDR2 as SYGVQD (reference sequence). This CDR3 is 14 amino acids long.

The chain joins TRBV9 to TRBJ1-3, with a weak D call TRBD1 (5 bases). Germline lookup yields CDR1 SGDLS and CDR2 YYNGEE. V lost 0 bases and J 5 bases, leaving 12 bases between the germline ends. CDR3 length: 15 amino acids. This CDR3 reads CASSVAGGPRNTIYF. Here the CDR3 DNA reads TGTGCCAGCAGCGTAGCTGGGGGACCCCGAAACACCATATATTTT.

This sequence joins TRBV11-2 and TRBJ1-1; D remains unclear. CDR1 is SGHAT, CDR2 FQNNGV, per germline. The CDR3 consists of 14 residues. V lost 3 bases, J lost 5 bases, and 13 bases lay in between. CDR3 sequence reads: CASSFLAGETEAFF. CDR3 coding DNA: TGTGCCAGCAGCTTTCTGGCCGGGGAGACTGAAGCTTTCTTT.

V and J are TRBV28 and TRBJ1-6, with 9 bases lining up with TRBD1. Germline V gene data show CDR1 as MDHEN and CDR2 as SYDVKM. The V gene end was trimmed by 6 bases and the J gene end by 7 bases; junction bases not matched to a gene: 7. The CDR3 has 15 amino acids. Here the CDR3 DNA reads TGTGCCAGCAGACTACGGGACAGGGTAAATTCACCCCTCCACTTT. Amino acids: CASRLRDRVNSPLHF.

The chain couples TRBV7-3 to TRBJ2-1, with TRBD2 identical over 9 bases. Germline CDR1 and CDR2: SGHTA and FQGTGA. V dropped 7 bases and J dropped 9; count of bases not matched to a gene: 13. The CDR3 has 15 residues. The CDR3 coding sequence is TGTGCCAGCACCCCGAGCGGGAGGCTAGAGGGTGAGCAGTTCTTC. This encodes CASTPSGRLEGEQFF.

The V and J genes are TRBV30 and TRBJ2-1; the D gene is possibly TRBD2 (6 bases). Germline assignment: CDR1 GTSNPN and CDR2 SVGIG (reference sequence). The germline V and J ends were trimmed by 5 bases and 5 bases, with 13 bases remaining between them. This CDR3 has 13 amino acids. CDR3 bases: TGTGCCTGGGGGGGACTCCGGGACAATGAGCAGTTCTTC. Amino acids: CAWGGLRDNEQFF.

This sequence joins TRBV27 and TRBJ1-5, with a possible D match to TRBD1 (6 bases). The V end was cut by 4 bases, the J end by 5 bases, with 15 bases between. Per the germline V gene, CDR1 is MNHEY and CDR2 is SMNVEV (reference sequence). The CDR3 is 15 amino acids. CDR3 sequence reads: CASSSLDRPDQPQHF. Written as DNA, the CDR3 is TGTGCCAGCAGTTCCCTAGACAGGCCGGATCAGCCCCAGCATTTT.

J is TRBJ2-1 and V is TRBV5-1, with TRBD1 matching over 10 bases. Germline V gene sequence: CDR1 SGHRS, CDR2 YFSETQ. V shed 2 bases, J shed 6 bases, and the junction held 8 bases outside the gene matches. CDR3 length: 16 residues. The CDR3 spells CASSFAGQGPVNEQFF. The CDR3 coding sequence is TGCGCCAGCAGCTTCGCGGGACAGGGGCCGGTCAATGAGCAGTTCTTC.

This chain connects TRBV2 to TRBJ2-1; D gene unclear. The germline gives CDR1 SNHLY, CDR2 FYNNEI. This CDR3 comprises 10 residues. V lost 8 bases and J 6 bases, leaving 5 bases between the germline ends. The CDR3 here is CASVANEQFF. CDR3 in DNA: TGTGCCAGCGTTGCCAATGAGCAGTTCTTC.

In its sample, this clone was seen once. The chain joins TRBV30 to TRBJ2-3; possible D gene TRBD2, 7 bases. The CDR3 sequence is 15 residues long. The germline V and J ends were trimmed by 0 bases and 5 bases, with 15 bases remaining between them. Germline CDR1 and CDR2: GTSNPN and SVGIG (reference sequence). CDR3 in DNA: TGTGCCTGGAGTGTTAGTGGGGGGGCGGGAGATACGCAGTATTTT. It yields the protein CAWSVSGGAGDTQYF. Full variable domain (rest looked up from reference TRBV30 and TRBJ2-3): SQTIHQWPATLVQPVGSPLSLECTVEGTSNPNLYWYRQAAGRGLQLLFYSVGIGQISSEVPQNLSASRPQDRQFILSSKKLLLSDSGFYLCAWSVSGGAGDTQYFGPGTRLTVL.

The rearrangement links TRBV30 to TRBJ1-1, with 7 nucleotides matching TRBD1. The CDR3 sequence is 14 residues long. With V trimmed by 3 bases and J by 1 base, 5 bases remained unmatched. Germline CDR1 GTSNPN, CDR2 SVGIG (reference sequence). This CDR3 reads CAWSSGTANTEAFF. The CDR3 DNA follows: TGTGCCTGGAGCTCCGGGACAGCGAACACTGAAGCTTTCTTT.

A single count supports this clone. The V and J genes are TRBV7-6 and TRBJ2-7, with 11 bases fitting TRBD2. The CDR3 spans 15 residues. V gave up 5 bases and J gave up 3 bases; unmatched junction bases: 6. Germline-derived CDR1 and CDR2 are SGHVS and FNYEAQ. CDR3 amino acids: CASSGGGLADYEQYF. The DNA for the CDR3 is TGTGCCAGCAGCGGGGGGGGACTAGCGGACTACGAGCAGTACTTC.

V usage is TRBV7-3 and J usage is TRBJ2-1; 11 bases map to TRBD1. V trimming: 2 bases; J trimming: 3 bases; junction bases outside the gene matches: 6. Germline assignment: CDR1 SGHTA and CDR2 FQGTGA. The CDR3 covers 17 residues. This chain's CDR3 is CASSLAGTGGNYNEQFF. DNA for the CDR3: TGTGCCAGCAGCTTAGCTGGGACAGGGGGTAACTACAATGAGCAGTTCTTC.

This rearrangement joins TRBV11-2 to TRBJ2-7; TRBD1 is a possible D gene (5 bases). The ends were cut back, 5 bases at V and 5 bases at J, with 22 bases in the middle. Per the germline V gene, CDR1 is SGHAT and CDR2 is FQNNGV. The CDR3 has 16 residues. Here the CDR3 reads CASSPRRGQGYHEQYF. The CDR3 region has the DNA TGTGCCAGCAGCCCCAGGCGTGGCCAGGGATACCACGAGCAGTACTTC.

The CDR3, as DNA: TGTGCCAGCTCACCGACGGCCTTGGACAATCAGCCCCAGCATTTT. Residues: CASSPTALDNQPQHF. The chain uses TRBV18 and TRBJ1-5, with no clear D. Trimming left V 3 bases short and J 3 bases short, with 12 bases between. Germline V lookup: CDR1 KGHSH, CDR2 LQKENI. The CDR3 loop spans 15 amino acids.

The J gene is TRBJ2-5, the V gene TRBV12-3 or TRBV12-4; D gene ambiguous. Trimming took 3 bases from V and 5 from J, leaving 10 bases between them. CDR3 length: 13 residues. CDR3 in amino acids: CASSFARWETQYF. The CDR3 DNA follows: TGTGCCAGCAGTTTTGCGCGATGGGAGACCCAGTACTTC.

The genes are TRBV27 and TRBJ1-5; D gene uncertain. This CDR3 has 14 residues. From germline, CDR1 is MNHEY and CDR2 SMNVEV (reference sequence). V lost 6 bases and J lost 3, with 12 bases in between. Written as DNA, the CDR3 is TGTGCCAGCAGCCCCCAACCCCCCAATCAGCCCCAGCATTTT. It is translated as CASSPQPPNQPQHF.

The rearrangement uses TRBV19 and TRBJ1-5, with 9 bases identical to TRBD1. This CDR3 comprises 15 residues. J was trimmed by 11 bases and V by 1 base; bases with no gene match: 9. Germline-derived CDR1 and CDR2 are LNHDA and SQIVND (reference sequence). CDR3: CASSIAGTGSDAQHF. The CDR3 DNA is TGTGCCAGTAGTATAGCCGGGACAGGGAGCGACGCCCAGCATTTT.

This chain connects TRBV5-4 to TRBJ1-1, with D possibly matching TRBD1 (6 bases). CDR3 length: 14 amino acids. Deletions cut 2 bases from V and 0 bases from J, with 8 bases between. The germline gives CDR1 SGHNT, CDR2 YYREEE (reference sequence). The CDR3 here is CASSFDRLNTEAFF. Written as DNA, the CDR3 is TGTGCCAGCAGCTTTGACAGGCTGAACACTGAAGCTTTCTTT.

The chain joins TRBV7-9 to TRBJ2-4; 7 bases are shared with TRBD1. The CDR3 has 19 amino acids. Germline V gives CDR1 SEHNR, CDR2 FQNEAQ (reference sequence). V gave up 1 base and J gave up 0 bases; unmatched junction bases: 12. The chain's CDR3 is CASSLGPMQGELAKNIQYF. The CDR3 DNA is TGTGCCAGCAGCTTAGGTCCTATGCAGGGGGAATTAGCCAAAAACATTCAGTACTTC.